Below, 10 T cell receptor beta chains from the same sample are listed, as sequenced in a study of blood T cells in healthy people across ages. A J-beta primer mix and a sample-barcoded 5' primer were used in a second PCR of about 6 to 12 cycles. MiXCR, applied by TCRdb to the 5' RACE reads, yields one record per CDR3 protein. The data show roughly 550,000 distinct CDR3 sequences, around 24% seen once. These data also featured in a second study, about T cells of mothers and their children.

The sample consisted of blood. All receptors come from a boy aged 10-17 years in good health.

The chain links TRBV14 to TRBJ1-4; D uncertain. The V gene's germline CDR1 is SGHDN and CDR2 FVKESK. The ends were cut back, 4 bases at V and 7 bases at J, with 10 bases in the middle. This CDR3 contains 13 residues. CDR3 bases: TGTGCCAGCAGCCCAAGGATTGGTGAAAAACTGTTTTTT. This encodes CASSPRIGEKLFF. Full variable domain (rest looked up from reference TRBV14 and TRBJ1-4): EAGVTQFPSHSVIEKGQTVTLRCDPISGHDNLYWYRRVMGKEIKFLLHFVKESKQDESGMPNNRFLAERTGGTYSTLKVQPAELEDSGVYFCASSPRIGEKLFFGSGTQLSVL.

The chain links TRBV30 to TRBJ2-7; 7 bases match TRBD1. Per the germline V gene, CDR1 is GTSNPN and CDR2 is SVGIG (reference sequence). CDR3 size: 15 residues. The V gene end was trimmed by 5 bases and the J gene end by 5 bases; junction bases not matched to a gene: 15. CDR3 loop: CAWGPPRPDRDEQYF. CDR3 bases: TGTGCCTGGGGTCCACCGAGACCCGACAGGGACGAGCAGTACTTC. Drawing the rest from reference TRBV30 and TRBJ2-7, the complete variable domain is SQTIHQWPATLVQPVGSPLSLECTVEGTSNPNLYWYRQAAGRGLQLLFYSVGIGQISSEVPQNLSASRPQDRQFILSSKKLLLSDSGFYLCAWGPPRPDRDEQYFGPGTRLTVT.

The chain carries TRBV9 and TRBJ2-7; D unresolved. Germline CDR1 and CDR2: SGDLS and YYNGEE. This CDR3 is built from 14 residues. The V end was cut by 3 bases, the J end by 4 bases, with 14 bases between. The DNA for the CDR3 is TGTGCCAGCAGCGAGACCCCATGGAGTTACGAGCAGTACTTC. Its translation is CASSETPWSYEQYF. Variable domain in full (rest from reference TRBV9 and TRBJ2-7): DSGVTQTPKHLITATGQRVTLRCSPRSGDLSVYWYQQSLDQGLQFLIQYYNGEERAKGNILERFSAQQFPDLHSELNLSSLELGDSALYFCASSETPWSYEQYFGPGTRLTVT.

This clonotype was found a few times. The chain couples TRBV18 to TRBJ1-5; D is ambiguous. The CDR3 loop spans 12 amino acids. The germline CDR1 and CDR2 sequences are KGHSH and LQKENI. V lost 3 bases and J lost 6, with 6 bases in between. The DNA of the CDR3 is TGTGCCAGCTCACCTCCGGGTCAGCCCCAGCATTTT. It specifies CASSPPGQPQHF.

Many counts were recorded for this clonotype. The rearrangement joins TRBV11-2 to TRBJ2-1, with D hard to call. Germline V gene lookup returns CDR1 SGHAT and CDR2 FQNNGV. Trimming took off 3 bases at V and 0 bases at J, with 6 bases between the two ends. The CDR3 has 14 amino acids. CDR3 loop: CASSLLSSYNEQFF. CDR3 in DNA: TGTGCCAGCAGCTTGCTCAGCTCCTACAATGAGCAGTTCTTC. Drawing the rest from reference TRBV11-2 and TRBJ2-1, the complete variable domain is EAGVAQSPRYKIIEKRQSVAFWCNPISGHATLYWYQQILGQGPKLLIQFQNNGVVDDSQLPKDRFSAERLKGVDSTLKIQPAKLEDSAVYLCASSLLSSYNEQFFGPGTRLTVL.

The J gene is TRBJ2-1, the V gene TRBV29-1, with 9 bases fitting TRBD2. This CDR3 contains 14 residues. CDR1 and CDR2 from the germline V gene are SQVTM and ANQGSEA. V lost 5 bases and J lost 2; bases outside the gene matches: 4. For the CDR3, the DNA is TGCAGCGTTATACGGACTAGCGCCTACAATGAGCAGTTCTTC. Protein sequence: CSVIRTSAYNEQFF.

This chain joins TRBV10-3 and TRBJ2-3, with D unclear. This CDR3 is built from 16 residues. The ends were cut back, 1 base at V and 3 bases at J, with 14 bases in the middle. Looked up from germline, CDR1 is ENHRY and CDR2 is SYGVKD. This chain's CDR3 is CAISELLTWFTDTQYF. In DNA form, the CDR3 reads TGTGCCATCAGTGAGTTATTGACCTGGTTTACAGATACGCAGTATTTT.

The genes are TRBV7-9 and TRBJ2-5; 8 positions agree with TRBD1. TRBJ2-7 explains the end of the DNA better; the J call may be wrong. The CDR3 is made up of 15 amino acids. Germline loops: CDR1 SEHNR, CDR2 FQNEAQ (reference sequence). CDR3 coding DNA: TGTGCCAGCAGCGACGGACAGGGCGTGGCCTACGAGCAGTACTTC. This encodes CASSDGQGVAYEQYF.

This clonotype has a handful of counts. The chain recombines TRBV7-2 with TRBJ2-5, with D possibly being TRBD2 (5 bases). Trimming cost V 2 bases and J 11 bases, with 15 bases left between them. CDR1 and CDR2 (germline): SGHTA, FQGNSA. This CDR3 region has 13 residues. The DNA of the CDR3 is TGTGCCAGCAGCTTACCCCAGCGGTGGGAGCAGTACTTC. It specifies CASSLPQRWEQYF.

The chain's CDR3 is CASSERWRVRNEQFF. The CDR3 nucleotides are TGTGCCAGCAGCGAGAGGTGGAGGGTCCGGAATGAGCAGTTCTTC. This chain links TRBV21-1 with TRBJ2-1; the table's D call, TRBD2, has no DNA check behind it. TRBV21-1 is an annotated pseudogene. The CDR3 runs to 15 residues.